This T cell receptor (beta chain) was recorded in a study of cytomegalovirus exposure and HLA in healthy donors. Trimming removed 4 bases from V and 9 bases from J; junction bases left unmatched: 6. CDR1 and CDR2 (germline): SGDLS, YYNGEE. There are 13 residues in the CDR3. TCRdb keeps only in-frame clones here, not all; method: immunoSEQ multiplex PCR. The sample includes about 150,000 clones, more than 85% of them seen just once. The V gene is TRBV9, the J gene TRBJ2-1; the match to TRBD2 covers 8 bases. The clonotype originates from a man between 18 and 29 years old in good health and CMV-seronegative. The material sequenced was PBMCs. CDR3 in amino acids: CASSTGLGFEQFF. The CDR3 DNA follows: TGTGCCAGCAGCACGGGACTAGGGTTTGAGCAGTTCTTC. The entire variable domain, with the rest obtained from reference TRBV9 and TRBJ2-1, is as follows: DSGVTQTPKHLITATGQRVTLRCSPRSGDLSVYWYQQSLDQGLQFLIQYYNGEERAKGNILERFSAQQFPDLHSELNLSSLELGDSALYFCASSTGLGFEQFFGPGTRLTVL.